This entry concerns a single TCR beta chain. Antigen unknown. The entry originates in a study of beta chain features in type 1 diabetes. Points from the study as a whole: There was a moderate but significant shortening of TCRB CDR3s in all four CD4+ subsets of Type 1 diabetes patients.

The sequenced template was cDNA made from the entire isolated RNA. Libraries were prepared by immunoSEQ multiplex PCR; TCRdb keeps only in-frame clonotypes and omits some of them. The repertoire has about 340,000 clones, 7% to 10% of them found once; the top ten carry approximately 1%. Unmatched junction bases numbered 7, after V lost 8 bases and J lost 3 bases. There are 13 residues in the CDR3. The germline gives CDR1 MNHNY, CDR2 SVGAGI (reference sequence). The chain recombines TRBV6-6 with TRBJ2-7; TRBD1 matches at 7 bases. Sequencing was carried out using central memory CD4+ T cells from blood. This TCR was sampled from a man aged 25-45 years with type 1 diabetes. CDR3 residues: CASAPQGDYEQYF. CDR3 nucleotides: TGTGCCAGCGCGCCGCAGGGGGACTACGAGCAGTACTTC.